This T cell receptor beta chain was sequenced for a study of regulatory T cells in long-lasting Graves disease. Study results and limitations: The analysis examined peripheral blood only and excluded thyroid tissue.

Trimming stripped 0 bases from V and 0 bases from J, with 18 bases between. This CDR3 spans 17 amino acids. CDR1 DFQATT and CDR2 SNEGSKA come from the germline V gene (reference sequence). In this sample, this clonotype turned up a few times. Its antigen remains unidentified. The time point denotes: newly diagnosed GD, antithyroid drugs for less than 3 months. Researchers made the TCR library from RNA that was extracted from PBMCs. Doctors identified Graves' disease using the American Thyroid Association guidelines. According to the study, TCR beta libraries were built with iRepertoire HTBI primers and CDR3-region Arm-PCR. Each CDR3 protein gets one entry after TCRdb re-called the multiplex PCR reads with MiXCR. The sample yields about 420,000 distinct CDR3 sequences, about a sixth seen once. These same data were also listed under a study on T cells in Graves' hyperthyroidism and ophthalmopathy.

The sequenced sample was peripheral blood mononuclear cells (PBMCs), obtained at new diagnosis, from a patient treated with antithyroid drugs. The chain employs TRBV20-1 and TRBJ2-7; D is perhaps TRBD1 or TRBD2 (6 bases each). This sequence originates from a woman aged 18-29 years with Graves disease. CDR3 protein: CSARDRGLASSSYEQYF. CDR3 sequence (DNA): TGCAGTGCTAGAGATCGGGGGCTAGCGTCGAGCTCCTACGAGCAGTACTTC.